The clone carrying this T cell receptor (beta chain) was found a few times. Its specificity is unknown. V lost 5 bases to trimming and J lost 2 bases; unmatched junction nucleotides: 6. Per the germline V gene, CDR1 is SGHVS and CDR2 is FNYEAQ. The length of the CDR3 is 15 residues. The data are from a study of T cell repertoires in cytomegalovirus infection. Across the whole study: The authors relied on CMV epitopes, both recently identified HLA-C-restricted and well-studied HLA-B-restricted. An indication of both CMV infection and matching HLA type came from public TCR beta signatures. Study-level results: Pooled public TCR beta family frequency picked out CMV carriers with the relevant HLA.

TCRdb reprocessed the reads with MiXCR, giving one entry per CDR3 protein. The table records approximately 910,000 distinct CDR3 sequences, around 31% of them present only once. The chain is built from TRBV7-6 and TRBJ2-7; 10 bases map to TRBD1. This TCR was recovered from a human donor in good health (CMV status not recorded). Some clones in this sample may be carry-over from other donors' samples. The sequencing used cultured CD8+ T cells from PBMCs, collected from culture after CMV antigen stimulation. CDR3 DNA: TGTGCCAGCAGCGTGGGGACAGGGGCCCCCTACGAGCAGTACTTC. Its protein is CASSVGTGAPYEQYF.